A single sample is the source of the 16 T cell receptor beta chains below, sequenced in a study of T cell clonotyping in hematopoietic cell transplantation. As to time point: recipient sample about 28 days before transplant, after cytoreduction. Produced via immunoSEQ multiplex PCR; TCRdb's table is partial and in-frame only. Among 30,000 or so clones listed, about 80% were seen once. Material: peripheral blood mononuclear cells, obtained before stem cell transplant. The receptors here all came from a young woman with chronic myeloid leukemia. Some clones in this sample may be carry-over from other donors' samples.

CDR3 DNA: TGTGCCAGCAGCTTCGGTGGCTCGGGGGACTGGGAGACCCAGTACTTC. Protein sequence: CASSFGGSGDWETQYF. This chain connects TRBV13 to TRBJ2-5; D is possibly TRBD2 (6 bases). Trimming left V 3 bases short and J 5 bases short, with 19 bases between. In germline, CDR1 is PRHDT, CDR2 FYEKMQ (reference sequence). The CDR3 is 16 amino acids.

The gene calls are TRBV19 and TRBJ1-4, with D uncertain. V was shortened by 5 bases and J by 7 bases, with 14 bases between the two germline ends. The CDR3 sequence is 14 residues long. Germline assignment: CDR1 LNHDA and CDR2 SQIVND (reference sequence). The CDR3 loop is CASSQRAVGEKLFF. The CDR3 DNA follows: TGTGCCAGTAGTCAGCGTGCTGTGGGTGAAAAACTGTTTTTT.

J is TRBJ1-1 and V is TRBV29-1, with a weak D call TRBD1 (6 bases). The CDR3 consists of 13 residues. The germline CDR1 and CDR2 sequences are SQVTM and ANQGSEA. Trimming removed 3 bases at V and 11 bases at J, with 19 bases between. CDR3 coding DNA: TGCAGCGTTGAGGGGGTTAACAGGGTCGAGGCTTTCTTT. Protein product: CSVEGVNRVEAFF. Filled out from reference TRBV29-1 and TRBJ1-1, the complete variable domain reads SAVISQKPSRDICQRGTSLTIQCQVDSQVTMMFWYRQQPGQSLTLIATANQGSEATYESGFVIDKFPISRPNLTFSTLTVSNMSPEDSSIYLCSVEGVNRVEAFFGQGTRLTVV.

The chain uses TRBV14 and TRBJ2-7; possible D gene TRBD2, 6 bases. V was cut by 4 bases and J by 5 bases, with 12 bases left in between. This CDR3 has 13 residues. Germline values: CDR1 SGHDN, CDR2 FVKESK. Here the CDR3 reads CASSLGLFDEQYV. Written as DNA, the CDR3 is TGTGCCAGCAGCCTGGGACTTTTTGACGAGCAGTACGTC.

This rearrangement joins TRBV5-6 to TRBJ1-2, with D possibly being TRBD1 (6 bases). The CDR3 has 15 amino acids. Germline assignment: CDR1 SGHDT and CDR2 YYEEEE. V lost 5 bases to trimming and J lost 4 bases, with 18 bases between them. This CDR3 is CASRTLTAGAYGYTF. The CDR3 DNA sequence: TGTGCCAGCAGGACTCTCACAGCAGGGGCCTATGGCTACACCTTC.

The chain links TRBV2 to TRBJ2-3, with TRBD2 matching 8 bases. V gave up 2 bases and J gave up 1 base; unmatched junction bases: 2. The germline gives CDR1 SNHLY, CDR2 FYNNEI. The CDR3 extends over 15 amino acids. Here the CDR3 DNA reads TGTGCCAGCAGTGAAAGGCGGGGGGGCACAGATACGCAGTATTTT. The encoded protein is CASSERRGGTDTQYF.

CDR3 loop: CASSEYSPTAPAFF. CDR3 DNA sequence: TGTGCCAGCAGTGAATATAGTCCAACAGCTCCTGCTTTCTTT. The genes are TRBV6-1 and TRBJ1-1; the D is unclear. Germline loops: CDR1 MNHNS, CDR2 SASEGT. This CDR3 contains 14 residues. V lost 2 bases, J lost 11 bases, and 18 bases lay in between.

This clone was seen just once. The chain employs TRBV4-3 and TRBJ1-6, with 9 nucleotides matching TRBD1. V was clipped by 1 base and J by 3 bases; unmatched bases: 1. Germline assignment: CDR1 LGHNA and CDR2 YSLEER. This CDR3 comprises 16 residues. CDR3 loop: CASSQGTGVYNSPLHF. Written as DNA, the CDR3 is TGCGCCAGCAGCCAAGGGACAGGGGTCTATAATTCACCCCTCCACTTT.

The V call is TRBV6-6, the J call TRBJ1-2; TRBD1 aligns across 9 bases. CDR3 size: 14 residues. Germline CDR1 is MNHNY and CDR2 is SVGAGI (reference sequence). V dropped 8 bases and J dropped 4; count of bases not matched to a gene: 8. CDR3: CASLKQGASYGYTF. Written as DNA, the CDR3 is TGTGCCAGCCTAAAACAGGGGGCAAGCTATGGCTACACCTTC.

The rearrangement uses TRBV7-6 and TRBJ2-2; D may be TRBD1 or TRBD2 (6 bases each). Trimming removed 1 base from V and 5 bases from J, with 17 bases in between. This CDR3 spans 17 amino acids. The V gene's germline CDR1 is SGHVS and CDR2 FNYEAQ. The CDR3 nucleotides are TGTGCCAGCAGCTTAGTCGGCCAGGGGCTAGCGACCGGGGAGCTGTTTTTT. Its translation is CASSLVGQGLATGELFF. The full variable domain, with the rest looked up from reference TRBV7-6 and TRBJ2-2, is GAGVSQSPRYKVTKRGQDVALRCDPISGHVSLYWYRQALGQGPEFLTYFNYEAQQDKSGLPNDRFSAERPEGSISTLTIQRTEQRDSAMYRCASSLVGQGLATGELFFGEGSRLTVL.

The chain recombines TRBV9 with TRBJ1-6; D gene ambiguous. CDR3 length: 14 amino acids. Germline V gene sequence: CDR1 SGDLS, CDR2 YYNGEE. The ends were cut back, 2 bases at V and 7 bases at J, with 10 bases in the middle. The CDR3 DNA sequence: TGTGCCAGCAGCGTTACTGAGAGGAATTCACCCCTCCACTTT. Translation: CASSVTERNSPLHF.

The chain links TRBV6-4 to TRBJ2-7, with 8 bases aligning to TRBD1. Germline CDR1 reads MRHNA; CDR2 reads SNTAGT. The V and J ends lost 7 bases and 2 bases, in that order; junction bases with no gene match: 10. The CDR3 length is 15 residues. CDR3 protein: CASTPPGQAAYEQYV. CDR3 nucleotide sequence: TGTGCCAGCACGCCGCCGGGACAGGCGGCCTACGAGCAGTACGTC.

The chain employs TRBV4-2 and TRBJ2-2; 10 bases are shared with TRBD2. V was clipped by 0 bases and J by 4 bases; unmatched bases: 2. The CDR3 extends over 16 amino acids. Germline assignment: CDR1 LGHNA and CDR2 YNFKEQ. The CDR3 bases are TGTGCCAGCAGCCAAGAGGAGCGGGGGGGCACCGGGGAGCTGTTTTTT. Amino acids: CASSQEERGGTGELFF.

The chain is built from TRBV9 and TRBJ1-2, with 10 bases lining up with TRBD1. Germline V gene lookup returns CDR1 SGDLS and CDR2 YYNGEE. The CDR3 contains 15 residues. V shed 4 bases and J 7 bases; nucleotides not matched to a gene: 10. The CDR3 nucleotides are TGTGCCAGCAGCTCACCTGCCCGGGACAGGGGTGGCTACACCTTC. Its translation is CASSSPARDRGGYTF.

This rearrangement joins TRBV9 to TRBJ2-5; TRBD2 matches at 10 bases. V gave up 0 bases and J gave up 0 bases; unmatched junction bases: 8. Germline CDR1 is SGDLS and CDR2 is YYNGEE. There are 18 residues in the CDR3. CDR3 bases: TGTGCCAGCAGCGTAGGCCCCATAGCGGGGGGTAACCAAGAGACCCAGTACTTC. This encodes CASSVGPIAGGNQETQYF.

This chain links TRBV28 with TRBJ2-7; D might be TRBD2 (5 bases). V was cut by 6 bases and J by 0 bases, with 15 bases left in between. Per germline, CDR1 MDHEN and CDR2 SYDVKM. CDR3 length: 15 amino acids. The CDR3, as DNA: TGTGCCAGCAGGAGTAACGGGGAGAGCTCCTACGAGCAGTACTTC. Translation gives CASRSNGESSYEQYF.